This T cell receptor beta chain was profiled in a study of PD-L1 blockade in urothelial cancer. For the study at large: Per blood sample, T cells had a median of roughly 150,000.

The repertoire was sequenced with immunoSEQ multiplex PCR; TCRdb's copy has only in-frame clones and lacks some. This sample has some 120,000 clones; about 81% occur once, and the top ten carry about 2.9%. Germline loops: CDR1 MNHEY, CDR2 SMNVEV (reference sequence). This CDR3 comprises 14 residues. V was trimmed by 3 bases and J by 2 bases, leaving 10 bases between them. Documented time point: pretreatment peripheral blood. The chain is built from TRBV27 and TRBJ2-5; D not resolved. Sequencing was performed on PBMCs, taken around atezolizumab (anti-PD-L1) treatment. The sequence came from a man aged 45-65 years with urothelial cancer. CDR3 DNA: TGTGCCAGCAGTTTGTGGCAGAATCAAGAGACCCAGTACTTC. This translates into CASSLWQNQETQYF.